The next 21 T cell receptor beta chains were all read from a single sample in a study of T cells in Graves' hyperthyroidism and ophthalmopathy. The investigators amplified TCR beta CDR3 regions from RNA transcripts. When the TCR CDR3 underwent first-round RT-PCR, the HTBI primer set was used. TCRdb fed the multiplex PCR reads into MiXCR, producing one record per CDR3 protein. The sample holds 500,000 to 600,000 distinct CDR3 sequences; 40% to 50% are singletons and the top ten take approximately 44%. The specimen was peripheral blood or thyroid tissue (not recorded which). These TCRs come from an adult woman with Graves' disease, either hyperthyroidism or ophthalmopathy (not recorded which).

As regards this clonotype: One junction end disagrees with the germline gene, perhaps due to a read error. This sequence joins TRBV7-3 and TRBJ1-1; no clear D. The CDR3 loop spans 14 amino acids. Germline assignment: CDR1 SGHTA and CDR2 FQGTGA. The CDR3 sequence: CASSFHRVNTEAFF. DNA for the CDR3: TGTGCCAGCAGCTTCCATAGAGTGAATACTGAAGCTTTCTTT.

The sample holds a few counts of this clonotype. The chain joins TRBV20-1 to TRBJ2-3; D is possibly TRBD1 (5 bases). The CDR3 runs to 14 residues. The germline V gene encodes CDR1 DFQATT and CDR2 SNEGSKA (reference sequence). Between the trimmed V and J ends, which lost 3 bases and 3 bases, there was a span of 13 bases. The CDR3 protein is CSASSRATTDTQYF. CDR3 coding DNA: TGCAGTGCTAGCAGCAGGGCGACGACAGATACGCAGTATTTT.

This clonotype was counted ten times or more. The V and J genes are TRBV13 and TRBJ2-5, with 8 bases identical to TRBD2. Losses at the gene ends were 5 bases for V and 5 bases for J; bases not matched to a gene: 13. Per the germline V gene, CDR1 is PRHDT and CDR2 is FYEKMQ (reference sequence). The CDR3 spans 16 residues. DNA of the CDR3: TGTGCCAGCAGCCCAAGGAGCGGGAGACTTGGGGAGACCCAGTACTTC. It codes for CASSPRSGRLGETQYF.

This clonotype was found many times. V and J are TRBV14 and TRBJ1-2; D gene uncertain. Germline CDR1 SGHDN, CDR2 FVKESK. The CDR3 consists of 13 residues. Trimming shortened V by 1 base and J by 4 bases, and 7 bases separated the two germline ends. The CDR3 protein is CASSQGTSYGYTF. Written as DNA, the CDR3 is TGTGCCAGCAGCCAAGGGACCTCCTATGGCTACACCTTC.

The count of this clonotype is one. The chain uses TRBV20-1 and TRBJ2-3; TRBD1 agrees at 7 bases. Losses at the gene ends were 8 bases for V and 5 bases for J; bases not matched to a gene: 10. Germline V lookup: CDR1 DFQATT, CDR2 SNEGSKA (reference sequence). CDR3 size: 13 residues. Here the CDR3 DNA reads TGCAGTCTTAACAGGGGTTTGCGAGATACGCAGTATTTT. This codes for CSLNRGLRDTQYF.

The rearrangement joins TRBV11-1 to TRBJ2-2, with D possibly matching TRBD2 (5 bases). The V gene's germline CDR1 is SGHAT and CDR2 FQDESV (reference sequence). This CDR3 spans 15 amino acids. V dropped 5 bases and J dropped 2 bases, with 12 bases sitting between them. The chain's CDR3 is CASSLFSGNTGELFF. Written as DNA, the CDR3 is TGTGCCAGCAGCCTCTTCTCGGGAAACACCGGGGAGCTGTTTTTT.

The chain carries TRBV28 and TRBJ2-2; D uncertain. V shed 7 bases and J shed 5 bases, with 8 bases lying between them. This CDR3 comprises 12 residues. Looked up from germline, CDR1 is MDHEN and CDR2 is SYDVKM. The CDR3 nucleotides are TGTGCCAGCAAGCAAAGAACCGGGGAGCTGTTTTTT. It specifies CASKQRTGELFF.

This clonotype came up many times. This chain joins TRBV7-9 and TRBJ1-2; D is possibly TRBD1 (6 bases). V shed 8 bases and J shed 4 bases, with 8 bases lying between them. The CDR3 sequence is 11 residues long. Germline CDR1 is SEHNR and CDR2 is FQNEAQ (reference sequence). In nucleotides, the CDR3 is TGTGCCAGCGGGGGCAGCTATGGCTACACCTTC. It specifies CASGGSYGYTF.

V gene TRBV2 combines with J gene TRBJ1-1; weak D call: TRBD1 (5 bases). V was pared by 1 base and J by 8 bases, with 14 bases between. Per germline, CDR1 SNHLY and CDR2 FYNNEI. This CDR3 has 14 amino acids. This CDR3 reads CASSEEAGGMEAFF. For the CDR3, the DNA is TGTGCCAGCAGTGAAGAAGCCGGGGGGATGGAAGCTTTCTTT.

This chain connects TRBV7-9 to TRBJ2-7; unclear D gene. Trimming cost V 5 bases and J 0 bases, with 17 bases left between them. The CDR3 totals 16 residues. Germline V gives CDR1 SEHNR, CDR2 FQNEAQ (reference sequence). This CDR3 reads CASSPSPDGHSYEQYF. The CDR3 DNA sequence: TGTGCCAGCAGCCCCTCCCCCGACGGGCACTCCTACGAGCAGTACTTC.

The chain links TRBV2 to TRBJ2-7; TRBD1 matches 7 bases. The V gene's germline CDR1 is SNHLY and CDR2 FYNNEI. V lost 7 bases and J lost 6; bases outside the gene matches: 0. This CDR3 has 10 amino acids. Written as DNA, the CDR3 is TGTGCCAGCACAGGGGGCGAGCAGTACTTC. As protein: CASTGGEQYF.

In regard to this clonotype: The junction shows a germline mismatch at one end, possibly a read error. This chain uses TRBV6-6 with TRBJ1-6; D possibly corresponds to TRBD1 (5 bases). CDR1 MNHNY and CDR2 SVGAGI come from the germline V gene (reference sequence). The CDR3 consists of 11 residues. The DNA for the CDR3 is TGTGCCAGCAGTTATCCGGGACTGACCGTCTTT. Protein: CASSYPGLTVF.

The chain is built from TRBV19 and TRBJ2-6; D is undetermined. The germline CDR1 and CDR2 sequences are LNHDA and SQIVND (reference sequence). The CDR3 has 15 residues. V lost 4 bases and J lost 0, with 7 bases in between. CDR3: CASSNAYSGANVLTF. For the CDR3, the DNA is TGTGCCAGTAGTAATGCCTACTCTGGGGCCAACGTCCTGACTTTC.

As concerns this clonotype: The final CDR3 position lacks the conserved phenylalanine or tryptophan, pointing to a likely read error. Because the CDR3's place on the DNA is in doubt, the DNA is left out and the CDR3 is given as listed by TCRdb. This CDR3 reads CATSSRDSENT. V is TRBV15 and J is TRBJ2-6; TRBD1 reflects the table's D call only, with no check against the DNA. The CDR3 sequence runs 11 residues, both termini included. The germline V gene encodes CDR1 LNHNV and CDR2 YYDKDF (reference sequence).

This chain's CDR3 is CASTSGQGDTGELFF. CDR3 nucleotides: TGTGCCAGCACCTCGGGACAGGGGGACACCGGGGAGCTGTTTTTT. The V and J genes are TRBV12-3 or TRBV12-4 and TRBJ2-2; 11 nucleotides match TRBD1. V lost 7 bases and J lost 3; bases outside the gene matches: 4. The CDR3 runs 15 residues.

V gene TRBV12-3 or TRBV12-4 combines with J gene TRBJ1-3; D remains ambiguous. The V gene lost 4 bases and the J gene lost 2 bases, with 9 bases spanning the gap. The CDR3 contains 14 residues. CDR3 coding DNA: TGTGCCAGCAGTTCGGCGGGGACTGGAAACACCATATATTTT. Protein product: CASSSAGTGNTIYF.

About this clonotype itself: As the CDR3 is not closed by the conserved phenylalanine or tryptophan, this likely results from a read error. The chain carries TRBV2 and TRBJ2-7; 7 bases are a match to TRBD1. CDR1 and CDR2 from the germline V gene are SNHLY and FYNNEI. This CDR3 spans 13 amino acids. The V and J ends lost 7 bases and 3 bases, in that order; junction bases with no gene match: 6. The CDR3 protein is CASNGQAFYEQYL. Written as DNA, the CDR3 is TGTGCCAGCAATGGACAGGCGTTCTACGAGCAGTACCTC.

The table lists this clonotype with a count of one. V and J are TRBV2 and TRBJ1-5; D possibly corresponds to TRBD1 (6 bases). The germline gives CDR1 SNHLY, CDR2 FYNNEI. Trimming shortened V by 8 bases and J by 3 bases, and 11 bases separated the two germline ends. The CDR3 sequence is 13 residues long. For the CDR3, the DNA is TGTGCCAGCGTGGACAGAGACAATCAGCCCCAGCATTTT. This encodes CASVDRDNQPQHF. The complete variable domain, with remaining parts taken from reference TRBV2 and TRBJ1-5, reads EPEVTQTPSHQVTQMGQEVILRCVPISNHLYFYWYRQILGQKVEFLVSFYNNEISEKSEIFDDQFSVERPDGSNFTLKIRSTKLEDSAMYFCASVDRDNQPQHFGDGTRLSIL.

There are many counts of this clonotype. The V call is TRBV19, the J call TRBJ1-1, with 7 bases that match TRBD1. This CDR3 comprises 17 residues. V was pared by 1 base and J by 1 base, with 9 bases of the junction left unmatched. Germline values: CDR1 LNHDA, CDR2 SQIVND (reference sequence). DNA of the CDR3: TGTGCCAGTAGTATAGGGGACAGACTTCGACGGAACACTGAAGCTTTCTTT. Residues: CASSIGDRLRRNTEAFF.

This clonotype turned up a few times. The V and J genes are TRBV27 and TRBJ2-7; a possible D gene is TRBD1 (5 bases). CDR1 and CDR2 from the germline V gene are MNHEY and SMNVEV (reference sequence). The CDR3 is 14 residues long. Between the trimmed V and J ends, which lost 4 bases and 6 bases, there was a span of 16 bases. Written as DNA, the CDR3 is TGTGCCAGCAGTTCCTTGACAGCAAGGAGCGAGCAGTACTTC. Translation: CASSSLTARSEQYF.

The chain couples TRBV20-1 to TRBJ1-2; D is perhaps TRBD1 (6 bases). The germline V and J ends were trimmed by 3 bases and 10 bases, with 12 bases remaining between them. The germline V gene has CDR1 DFQATT and CDR2 SNEGSKA (reference sequence). CDR3 length: 11 residues. The CDR3 coding sequence is TGCAGTGCTAGGCGGACAGTCTCCTACACCTTC. Amino acid sequence: CSARRTVSYTF.